This is a list of T cell receptor beta chains from one sample in a study of T-cell reconstitution after alpha-beta-depleted transplantation in children. TCRdb called the PCR reads again in MiXCR, with one record for every CDR3 protein. Among about 200,000 distinct CDR3 sequences listed, approximately 8.4% were seen once. The source material was PBMCs, mostly from graft donor cells, sampled 360 days after TCRalphabeta/CD19-depleted stem cell transplant. The receptor set was obtained from a male patient aged 2-10 years who had a stem cell transplant for acute myeloid leukemia, so the T cells may come from the graft donor. Both conserved end residues are part of each CDR3. D genes are given only for firm matches. Expanded clones are given a class, and other clones once, few, many or no size at all.

J | D | size | V | CDR3 | DNA
TRBJ2-1 | NA | many | TRBV20-1 | CSARDRLTIRTYNEQFF | TGCAGTGCTAGAGATAGGCTCACCATCCGCACCTACAATGAGCAGTTCTTC
TRBJ2-5 | TRBD1 | many | TRBV29-1 | CSVGDRYQETQYF | TGCAGCGTTGGGGACAGGTACCAAGAGACCCAGTACTTC
TRBJ2-3 | NA | many | TRBV12-3/TRBV12-4 | CASSLWPGAGTQYF | TGTGCCAGCAGTTTATGGCCGGGGGCGGGTACGCAGTATTTT
TRBJ2-7 | TRBD1 | few | TRBV6-2/TRBV6-3 | CASSLWTGQEQYF | TGTGCCAGCAGTTTGTGGACAGGGCAAGAGCAGTACTTC
TRBJ2-7 | NA | few | TRBV20-1 | CSASNSRGNTYEQYF | TGCAGTGCTAGTAACTCCCGGGGGAACACCTACGAGCAGTACTTC
TRBJ2-2 | NA | NA | TRBV12-3/TRBV12-4 | CASSLRGSSDTGELFF | TGTGCCAGCAGTTTGAGGGGGTCTTCGGACACCGGGGAGCTGTTTTTT
TRBJ2-1 | TRBD2 | few | TRBV4-1 | CASSQLTSGRESSYNEQFF | TGCGCCAGCAGCCAGCTTACTAGCGGGAGGGAAAGCTCCTACAATGAGCAGTTCTTC
TRBJ2-1 | NA | many | TRBV7-8 | CASSQEMRYNEQFF | TGTGCCAGCAGCCAGGAGATGAGATACAATGAGCAGTTCTTC
TRBJ2-1 | NA | few | TRBV11-2 | CASSPLGQFF | TGTGCCAGCAGCCCCCTAGGGCAGTTCTTC
TRBJ1-5 | NA | few | TRBV7-6 | CASSSFGGNQPQHF | TGTGCCAGCAGCTCATTCGGGGGCAATCAGCCCCAGCATTTT
TRBJ2-3 | TRBD2 | few | TRBV20-1 | CSAEGLAGLTDTQYF | TGCAGTGCCGAGGGTCTAGCGGGCCTCACAGATACGCAGTATTTT
TRBJ1-2 | TRBD1 | many | TRBV5-1 | CASSKRQGNYGYTF | TGCGCCAGCAGCAAACGACAGGGCAACTATGGCTACACCTTC
TRBJ2-5 | NA | few | TRBV21-1 | CASSPRDNDQETQYF | TGTGCCAGCAGCCCGCGCGACAACGACCAAGAGACCCAGTACTTC
TRBJ2-2 | TRBD1 | few | TRBV11-3 | CASGTENTGELFF | TGTGCCAGCGGGACAGAGAACACCGGGGAGCTGTTTTTT
TRBJ2-3 | TRBD2 | many | TRBV7-2 | CASRRGLAGADTQYF | TGTGCCAGCAGACGGGGACTAGCGGGAGCTGATACGCAGTATTTT
TRBJ2-4 | TRBD1 | few | TRBV6-5 | CASSYSGTGSGYIQYF | TGTGCCAGCAGTTACTCGGGGACAGGGAGTGGATACATTCAGTACTTC
TRBJ2-1 | TRBD2 | NA | TRBV5-1 | CASLEGISGGAHEQFF | TGCGCCAGCCTAGAAGGTATTAGCGGGGGGGCGCATGAGCAGTTCTTC
TRBJ2-2 | NA | NA | TRBV5-1 | CASSLAVADTGELFF | TGCGCCAGCAGCTTGGCGGTCGCCGACACCGGGGAGCTGTTTTTT
TRBJ2-7 | TRBD1 | NA | TRBV12-3/TRBV12-4 | CASSSGTGGNEQYF | TGTGCCAGCAGTTCCGGGACAGGGGGCAACGAGCAGTACTTC
TRBJ2-2 | NA | many | TRBV12-3/TRBV12-4 | CASSLLANTGELFF | TGTGCCAGCAGCTTACTGGCGAACACCGGGGAGCTGTTTTTT
TRBJ2-7 | NA | many | TRBV20-1 | CSAPGSSYEQYF | TGCAGTGCCCCCGGGTCCTCCTACGAGCAGTACTTC
TRBJ2-1 | TRBD2 | few | TRBV12-3/TRBV12-4 | CASSPGVAGKYEQFF | TGTGCCAGCAGTCCCGGGGTAGCGGGGAAGTATGAGCAGTTCTTC
TRBJ2-2 | NA | few | TRBV18 | CASSPFLLTDNTGELFF | TGTGCCAGCTCACCATTCCTGTTGACAGACAACACCGGGGAGCTGTTTTTT
TRBJ1-1 | NA | NA | TRBV19 | CASTFSRAQGAFF | TGTGCCAGTACCTTTTCCCGGGCACAGGGCGCTTTCTTT
TRBJ2-2 | TRBD2 | few | TRBV4-3 | CASSQDRLAGDTGELFF | TGCGCCAGCAGCCAAGATCGACTAGCGGGAGACACCGGGGAGCTGTTTTTT
TRBJ2-3 | TRBD2 | many | TRBV7-8 | CASSSGGLTDTQYF | TGTGCCAGCTCGTCGGGGGGGCTGACAGATACGCAGTATTTT
TRBJ1-1 | NA | many | TRBV20-1 | CSARSSGRTNTEAFF | TGCAGTGCTAGGAGCTCGGGACGGACGAACACTGAAGCTTTCTTT
TRBJ2-3 | NA | many | TRBV29-1 | CSVGTRTGLDTQYF | TGCAGCGTTGGGACCCGAACAGGGTTGGATACGCAGTATTTT